A selection of T cell receptor beta chains follows, all from one sample in a study of T cells after yellow fever vaccination. Each CDR3 protein is one row after TCRdb ran MiXCR on the 5' RACE reads. Here the sample spans under 550,000 distinct CDR3 sequences, 21% being singletons. The sequences come from PBMCs, collected approximately 20 days after the first yellow fever vaccination. The source of these receptors is a young man who received the YFV17D yellow fever vaccine. Both conserved end residues are trimmed from each CDR3. Each record gives: clone size, V gene, J gene, CDR3 protein. Size values are once, few and many counts, or a class for expanded clones, and some rows have none.

.,TRBV20-1,TRBJ2-3,SARAVGGRGTNTDTQY
.,TRBV5-1,TRBJ2-1,ASSLQGDSYNEQF
.,TRBV4-2,TRBJ1-3,ASSQDRASSGNTIY
.,TRBV6-5,TRBJ1-5,ASSYTYVSGSNQPQH
many,TRBV12-3/TRBV12-4,TRBJ1-3,ANAWAGNTIY
.,TRBV20-1,TRBJ1-6,SALKGQDNSPLH
few,TRBV7-6,TRBJ2-7,ASSLASKGGEQY
many,TRBV6-5,TRBJ2-1,ASSLLSGPYNEQF
.,TRBV10-3,TRBJ2-4,AISESGIAKNIQY
.,TRBV9,TRBJ1-3,ASGDLRGGNTIY
.,TRBV15,TRBJ2-5,ATSRPSRPSTVGEETQY
.,TRBV6-5,TRBJ2-5,ASSYGGGRAETQY
.,TRBV4-2,TRBJ1-5,ASSQGGAGDNQPQH
.,TRBV7-3,TRBJ1-5,ATAPSFDQPQH
few,TRBV6-1,TRBJ1-2,ASSPVRALGGYT
.,TRBV29-1,TRBJ2-1,SVSVWGQGDEQF
.,TRBV25-1,TRBJ2-7,ASSPTGGAGEQY
.,TRBV3-1,TRBJ1-2,ASSSGQGAGYT
few,TRBV12-3/TRBV12-4,TRBJ1-6,ASSLRENESPLH
.,TRBV7-2,TRBJ1-6,ASSFSRQRLSPLH
few,TRBV20-1,TRBJ2-3,SAYTLAGAGGTDTQY
.,TRBV12-3/TRBV12-4,TRBJ2-1,ASSSRTTKVTVTDEQF